The source of this TCR beta chain is a study of blood T cell repertoires in COVID-19. Study background: Samples came from the United States, Italy and Spain, spanning acute and convalescent COVID-19. Sources were T cells, B-cell-depleted T cells, or PBMCs; the material itself was cDNA or gDNA.

Germline V gene lookup returns CDR1 LNHDA and CDR2 SQIVND (reference sequence). Losses at the gene ends were 11 bases for V and 1 base for J; bases not matched to a gene: 5. The CDR3 runs to 13 residues. In the source study's methods: Nucleated cell number was recorded as an estimate derived from reference gene primer amplification. Assay: immunoSEQ multiplex PCR; the TCRdb copy retains only in-frame clones and omits some. V and J calls plus clone size are reproduced from that table; the DNA served to infer D and trimming. This sample has 140,000 to 150,000 clones; approximately 90% occur once, and the top ten carry over 2.5%. Only one count was recorded for this clone.

Sequences were obtained from peripheral blood. The TCR sequence derives from a man between 60 and 75 years old with active or convalescent COVID-19. The rearrangement uses TRBV19 and TRBJ2-3; 8 bases map to TRBD2. CDR3 region: CASGGGRTDTQYF. In DNA form, the CDR3 reads TGTGCCTCGGGGGGGGGACGCACAGATACGCAGTATTTT.